This T cell receptor beta chain is drawn from a study of blood T cell repertoires in COVID-19. Study overall: COVID-19 samples collected from the United States, Italy and Spain covered acute and convalescent phases. Sources were T cells, B-cell-depleted T cells, or PBMCs; the material itself was cDNA or gDNA.

Per the original methods: Amplifying reference gene primers gave estimates of nucleated cell counts. Measured with immunoSEQ multiplex PCR; TCRdb has only the in-frame clones, and not every one. V and J calls and clone size are given by that table; D and trimming were obtained from the DNA. Among about 240,000 clones listed, about 90% were seen once. Participants, about 18 to 90 years old, spanned some 23 US areas. Sample: PBMCs or T cells enriched from blood (not recorded which). The clonotype comes from a woman in her thirties or forties with acute COVID-19.

The CDR3 reads CASSLFSLQPNTEAFF. CDR3 DNA sequence: TGTGCCAGCAGCTTGTTCAGTTTACAGCCGAACACTGAAGCTTTCTTT. The chain joins TRBV5-4 to TRBJ1-1; no reliable D call. The length of the CDR3 is 16 residues. V gave up 1 base and J gave up 1 base, with 14 bases separating them. The germline CDR1 and CDR2 sequences are SGHNT and YYREEE (reference sequence).